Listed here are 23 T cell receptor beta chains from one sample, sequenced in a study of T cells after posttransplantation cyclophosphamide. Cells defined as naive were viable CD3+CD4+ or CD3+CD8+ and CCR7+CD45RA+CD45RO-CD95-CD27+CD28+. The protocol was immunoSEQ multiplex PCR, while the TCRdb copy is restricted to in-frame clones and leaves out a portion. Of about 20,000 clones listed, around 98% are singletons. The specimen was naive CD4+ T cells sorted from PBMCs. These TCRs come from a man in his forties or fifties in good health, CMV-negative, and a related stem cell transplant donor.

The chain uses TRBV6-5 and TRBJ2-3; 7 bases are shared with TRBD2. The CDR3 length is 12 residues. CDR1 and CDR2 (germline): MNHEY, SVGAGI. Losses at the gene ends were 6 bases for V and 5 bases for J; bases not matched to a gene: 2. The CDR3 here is CASRGGGDTQYF. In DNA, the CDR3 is TGTGCCAGCAGAGGCGGGGGAGATACGCAGTATTTT.

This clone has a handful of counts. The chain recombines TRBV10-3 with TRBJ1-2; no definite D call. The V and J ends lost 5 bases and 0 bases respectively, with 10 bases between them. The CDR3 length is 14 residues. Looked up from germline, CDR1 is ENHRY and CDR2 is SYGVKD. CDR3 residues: CAISPQSSNYGYTF. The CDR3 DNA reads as TGTGCCATCAGTCCCCAGTCATCTAACTATGGCTACACCTTC.

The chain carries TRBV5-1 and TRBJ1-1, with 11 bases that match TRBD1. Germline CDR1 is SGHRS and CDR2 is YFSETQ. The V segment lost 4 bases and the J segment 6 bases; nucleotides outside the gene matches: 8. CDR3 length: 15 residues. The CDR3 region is CASSAIGQGAPEAFF. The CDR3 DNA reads TGCGCCAGCAGCGCTATAGGACAGGGGGCTCCTGAAGCTTTCTTT.

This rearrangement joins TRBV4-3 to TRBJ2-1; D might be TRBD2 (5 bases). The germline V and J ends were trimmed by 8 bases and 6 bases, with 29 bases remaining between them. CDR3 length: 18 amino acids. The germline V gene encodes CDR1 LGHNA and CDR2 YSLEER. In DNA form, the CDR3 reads TGCGCCAGCGGGCTGGGTCCCGCCGGGGAAAAGGCCACCAATGAGCAGTTCTTC. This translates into CASGLGPAGEKATNEQFF.

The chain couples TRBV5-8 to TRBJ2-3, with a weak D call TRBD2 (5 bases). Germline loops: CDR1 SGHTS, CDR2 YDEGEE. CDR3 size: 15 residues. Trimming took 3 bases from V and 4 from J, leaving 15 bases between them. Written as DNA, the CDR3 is TGTGCCAGCAGCTCGGACCTCCACGGGGCAGATACGCAGTATTTT. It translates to CASSSDLHGADTQYF.

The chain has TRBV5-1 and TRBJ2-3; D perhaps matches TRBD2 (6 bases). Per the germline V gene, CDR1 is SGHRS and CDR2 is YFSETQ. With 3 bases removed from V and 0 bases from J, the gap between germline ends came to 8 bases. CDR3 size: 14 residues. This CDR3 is CASSSRGSTDTQYF. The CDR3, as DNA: TGCGCCAGCAGCTCGCGGGGAAGCACAGATACGCAGTATTTT.

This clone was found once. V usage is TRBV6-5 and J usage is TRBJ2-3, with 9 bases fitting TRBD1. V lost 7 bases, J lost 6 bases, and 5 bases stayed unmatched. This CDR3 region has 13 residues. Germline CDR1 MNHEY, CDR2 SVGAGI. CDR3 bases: TGTGCCAGCATTGGGACAGGGTCCGATACGCAGTATTTT. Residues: CASIGTGSDTQYF.

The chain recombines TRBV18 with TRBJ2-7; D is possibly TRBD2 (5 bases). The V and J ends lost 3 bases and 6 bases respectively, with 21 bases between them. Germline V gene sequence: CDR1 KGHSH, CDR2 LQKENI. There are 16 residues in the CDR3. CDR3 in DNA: TGTGCCAGCTCACCGGCTCGCGGGTTCCAGAAGACCGAGCAGTACTTC. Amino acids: CASSPARGFQKTEQYF.

CDR3 region: CASSTPSQIKAGTIAKNIQYF. In nucleotides, the CDR3 is TGTGCCAGCAGCACTCCATCGCAAATAAAGGCGGGGACGATAGCCAAAAACATTCAGTACTTC. V gene TRBV9 combines with J gene TRBJ2-4; D possibly corresponds to TRBD2 (6 bases). CDR1 is SGDLS, CDR2 YYNGEE, per germline. Trimming pared 4 bases from V and 0 bases from J, leaving 29 bases between. The CDR3 extends over 21 amino acids.

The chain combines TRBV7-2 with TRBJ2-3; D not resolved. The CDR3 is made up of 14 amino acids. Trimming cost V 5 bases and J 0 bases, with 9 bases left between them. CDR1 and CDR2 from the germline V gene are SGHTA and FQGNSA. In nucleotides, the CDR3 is TGTGCCAGCAGCCCCTTCTCTAGCACAGATACGCAGTATTTT. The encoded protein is CASSPFSSTDTQYF.

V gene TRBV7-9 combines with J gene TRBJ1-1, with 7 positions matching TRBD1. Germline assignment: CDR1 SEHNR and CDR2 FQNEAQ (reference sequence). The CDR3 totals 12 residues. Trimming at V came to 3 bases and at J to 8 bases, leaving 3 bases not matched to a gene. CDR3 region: CASSFRQGEAFF. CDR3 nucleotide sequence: TGTGCCAGCAGCTTCCGACAGGGCGAAGCTTTCTTT.

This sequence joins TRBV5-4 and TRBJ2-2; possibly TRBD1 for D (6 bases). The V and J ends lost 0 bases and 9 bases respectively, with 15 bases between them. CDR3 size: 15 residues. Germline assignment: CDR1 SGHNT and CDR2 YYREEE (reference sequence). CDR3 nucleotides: TGTGCCAGCAGCTTGGGGGGGCCGGCAGGCCGGGAGCTGTTTTTT. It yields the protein CASSLGGPAGRELFF.

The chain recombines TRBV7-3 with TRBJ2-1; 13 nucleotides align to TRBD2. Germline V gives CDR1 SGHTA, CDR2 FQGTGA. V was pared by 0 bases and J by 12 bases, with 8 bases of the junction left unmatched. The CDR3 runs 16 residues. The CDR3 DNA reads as TGTGCCAGCAGCTTAACGTCTATCCGGACTAGCGGGGGGCAGTTCTTC. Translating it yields CASSLTSIRTSGGQFF.

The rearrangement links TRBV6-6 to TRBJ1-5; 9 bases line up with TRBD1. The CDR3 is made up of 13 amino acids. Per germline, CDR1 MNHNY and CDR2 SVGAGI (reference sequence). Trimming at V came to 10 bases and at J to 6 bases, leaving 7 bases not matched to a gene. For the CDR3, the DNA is TGTGCCATCACACAGGGGGCGCGTCAGCCCCAGCATTTT. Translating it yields CAITQGARQPQHF.

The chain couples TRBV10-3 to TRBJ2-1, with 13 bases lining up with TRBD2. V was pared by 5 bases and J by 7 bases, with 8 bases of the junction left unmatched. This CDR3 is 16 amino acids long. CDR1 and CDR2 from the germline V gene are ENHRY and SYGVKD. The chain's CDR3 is CAISQPGLAGTNEQFF. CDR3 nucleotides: TGTGCCATCAGTCAACCGGGACTAGCGGGGACTAATGAGCAGTTCTTC.

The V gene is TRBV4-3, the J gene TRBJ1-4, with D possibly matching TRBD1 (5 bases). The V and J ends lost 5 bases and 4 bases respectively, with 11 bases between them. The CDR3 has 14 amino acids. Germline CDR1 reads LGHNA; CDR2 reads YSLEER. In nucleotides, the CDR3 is TGCGCCAGCAGCTCCCGGACATTTAATGAAAAACTGTTTTTT. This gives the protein CASSSRTFNEKLFF.

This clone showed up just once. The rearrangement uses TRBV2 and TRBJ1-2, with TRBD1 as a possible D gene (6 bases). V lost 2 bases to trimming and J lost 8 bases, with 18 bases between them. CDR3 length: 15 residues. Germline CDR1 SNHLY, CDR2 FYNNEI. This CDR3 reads CASSETGHDLWGYTF. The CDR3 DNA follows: TGTGCCAGCAGTGAAACGGGACATGACCTATGGGGCTACACCTTC.

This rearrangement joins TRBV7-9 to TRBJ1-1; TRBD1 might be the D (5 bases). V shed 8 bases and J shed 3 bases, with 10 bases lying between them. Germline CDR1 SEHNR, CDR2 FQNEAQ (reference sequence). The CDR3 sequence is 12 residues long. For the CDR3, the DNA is TGTGCCAGCTCGGGGGGGGACACTGAAGCTTTCTTT. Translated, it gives CASSGGDTEAFF.

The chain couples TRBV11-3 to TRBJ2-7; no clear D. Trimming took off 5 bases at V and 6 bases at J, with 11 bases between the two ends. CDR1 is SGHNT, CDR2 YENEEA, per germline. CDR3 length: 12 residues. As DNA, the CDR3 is TGTGCCAGCAGCCCCGACTCCGGCGAGCAGTACTTC. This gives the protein CASSPDSGEQYF.

As DNA, the CDR3 is TGTGCCAGTAGGGTTGGACAAGACACCGGGGAGCTGTTTTTT. This gives the protein CASRVGQDTGELFF. V gene TRBV19 combines with J gene TRBJ2-2; perhaps TRBD1 as D (5 bases). CDR3 length: 14 amino acids. In germline, CDR1 is LNHDA, CDR2 SQIVND (reference sequence). With 6 bases removed from V and 3 bases from J, the gap between germline ends came to 11 bases.

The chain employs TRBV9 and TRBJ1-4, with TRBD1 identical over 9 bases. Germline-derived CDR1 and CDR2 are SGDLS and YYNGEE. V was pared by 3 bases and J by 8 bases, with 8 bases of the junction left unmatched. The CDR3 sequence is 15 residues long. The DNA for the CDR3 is TGTGCCAGCAGCGCCAGGACAGGGGAAGGGGAAAAACTGTTTTTT. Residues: CASSARTGEGEKLFF. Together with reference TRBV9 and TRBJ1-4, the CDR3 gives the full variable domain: DSGVTQTPKHLITATGQRVTLRCSPRSGDLSVYWYQQSLDQGLQFLIQYYNGEERAKGNILERFSAQQFPDLHSELNLSSLELGDSALYFCASSARTGEGEKLFFGSGTQLSVL.

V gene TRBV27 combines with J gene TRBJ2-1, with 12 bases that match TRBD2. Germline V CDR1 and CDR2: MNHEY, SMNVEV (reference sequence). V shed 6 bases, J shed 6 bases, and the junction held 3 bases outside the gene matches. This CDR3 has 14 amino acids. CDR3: CASRILAGGNEQFF. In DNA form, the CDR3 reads TGTGCCAGCAGAATACTAGCGGGAGGCAATGAGCAGTTCTTC.

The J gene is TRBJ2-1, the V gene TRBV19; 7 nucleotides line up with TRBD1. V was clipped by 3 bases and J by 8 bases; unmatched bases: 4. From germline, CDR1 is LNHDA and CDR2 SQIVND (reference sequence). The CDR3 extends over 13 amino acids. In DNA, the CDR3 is TGTGCCAGTAGTATTGTAGGGGGCTATGAGCAGTTCTTC. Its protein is CASSIVGGYEQFF.